The clone carrying this T cell receptor (beta chain) was recorded many times. These data are taken from a study of T-cell reconstitution after alpha-beta-depleted transplantation in children. The TCRbeta library incorporated unique molecular identifiers. Each CDR3 protein is one row after TCRdb ran MiXCR on the PCR reads. Among a few hundred thousand distinct CDR3 sequences listed, roughly 13% were seen once. The CDR3 covers 14 residues. CDR1 is SGHVS and CDR2 is FQNEAQ in the germline V gene. With 5 bases clipped from V and 7 bases from J, the junction kept 6 bases outside the gene matches. The sample in question was PBMCs, mostly from graft donor cells, obtained 360 days after TCRalphabeta/CD19-depleted stem cell transplant. This TCR was sampled from a male patient under 18 who had a stem cell transplant for acute myeloid leukemia, so the T cells may come from the graft donor. The chain employs TRBV7-8 and TRBJ2-7, with 12 bases lining up with TRBD2. The CDR3 is CASSRLAGVGEQYF. CDR3 coding DNA: TGTGCCAGCAGCCGACTAGCGGGAGTGGGAGAGCAGTACTTC. Full variable domain (rest looked up from reference TRBV7-8 and TRBJ2-7): GAGVSQSPRYKVAKRGQDVALRCDPISGHVSLFWYQQALGQGPEFLTYFQNEAQLDKSGLPSDRFFAERPEGSVSTLKIQRTQQEDSAVYLCASSRLAGVGEQYFGPGTRLTVT.